This entry describes one TCR beta chain. The source of the sample is a study of T cell responses to AZD1222 COVID-19 vaccine. Germline loops: CDR1 MNHEY, CDR2 SVGAGI. Deletions cut 7 bases from V and 2 bases from J, with 12 bases between. CDR3 length equals 14 residues. Profiling relied on immunoSEQ multiplex PCR, and the TCRdb table lists in-frame clones only, not all of them. The data hold 45,000 to 50,000 clones, with around 91% observed a single time. The TCR originated in an adult who received the AZD1222 COVID-19 vaccine. J is TRBJ2-1 and V is TRBV6-5; no firm D call. The specimen was peripheral blood, collected 28 days after the second AZD1222 dose. CDR3 sequence (DNA): TGTGCCAGCAAAGCATCTGAACCCTACAATGAGCAGTTCTTC. Translating it yields CASKASEPYNEQFF.